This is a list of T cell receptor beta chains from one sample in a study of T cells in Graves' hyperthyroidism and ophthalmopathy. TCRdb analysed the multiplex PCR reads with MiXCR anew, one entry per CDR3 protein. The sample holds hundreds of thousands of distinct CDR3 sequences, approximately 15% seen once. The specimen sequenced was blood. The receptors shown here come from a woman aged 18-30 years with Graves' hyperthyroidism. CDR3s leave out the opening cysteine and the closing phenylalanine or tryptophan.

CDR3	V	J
ASSEAPDRGEAF	TRBV6-1	TRBJ1-1
ASSGRVSEKLF	TRBV12-3/TRBV12-4	TRBJ1-4
SASSGRGEVSNEQF	TRBV20-1	TRBJ2-1
ASSMGGASNSPLH	TRBV19	TRBJ1-6
ASREVGGETQY	TRBV12-3/TRBV12-4	TRBJ2-5
ASILSIGRKAF	TRBV28	TRBJ1-1
ASSLWGGNEQY	TRBV11-3	TRBJ2-7
ASSLGGLTGNGYGYT	TRBV28	TRBJ1-2
ASSPLRLARSSYEQY	TRBV11-2	TRBJ2-7
ASSNPVGGSPLH	TRBV6-2/TRBV6-3	TRBJ1-6
ASPNVGRRNTGELF	TRBV6-5	TRBJ2-2
ASSRQGDTDTQY	TRBV7-9	TRBJ2-3
SVEDTDPSSEQY	TRBV29-1	TRBJ2-7
ASSPQGGARDTQY	TRBV12-3/TRBV12-4	TRBJ2-3
ASSLRGAGELF	TRBV12-3/TRBV12-4	TRBJ2-2
SAAVGTDTQY	TRBV20-1	TRBJ2-3
ASSPRGNLNTEAF	TRBV12-3/TRBV12-4	TRBJ1-1
SASGGHNYEQY	TRBV20-1	TRBJ2-7
ASSQDSSGKTGASGIYEQY	TRBV4-1	TRBJ2-7
SARGERRNTEAF	TRBV20-1	TRBJ1-1
AWSVVLAGVTYEQY	TRBV30	TRBJ2-7
ASSQGFFDTQY	TRBV3-1	TRBJ2-3
SVESSEKDSYEQY	TRBV29-1	TRBJ2-7
ASSLGVRVFQETQY	TRBV11-2	TRBJ2-5
ASSFRGDTQY	TRBV7-2	TRBJ2-3
ASSPAEGRTQY	TRBV7-2	TRBJ2-3
ASSLVSSGRGTDTQY	TRBV12-3/TRBV12-4	TRBJ2-3
ASSKQGSGRGDEQF	TRBV7-9	TRBJ2-1
ASSLLSRAKLETQY	TRBV12-3/TRBV12-4	TRBJ2-5
ASSIYLDGGREKNTEAF	TRBV19	TRBJ1-1
AGSLGEGARETQY	TRBV5-8	TRBJ2-5
ASSATEYHFETQY	TRBV7-8	TRBJ2-5
ASSEPAGSTGELF	TRBV6-1	TRBJ2-2
ATSDWGSSTLDLNEQF	TRBV24-1	TRBJ2-1
ASTPQAAGETQY	TRBV12-3/TRBV12-4	TRBJ2-5
SARDPLAGRRVQY	TRBV20-1	TRBJ2-5
ASPGGGRSPLH	TRBV30	TRBJ1-6
ASSAIRGNEQF	TRBV7-3	TRBJ2-1
ASSTTDRSYNSPLH	TRBV9	TRBJ1-6
SVEQQGVYGYT	TRBV29-1	TRBJ1-2
ASSLVAGQVFAF	TRBV7-2	TRBJ1-1
ASSLVLGGSYEKY	TRBV5-1	TRBJ2-7
ASSKDRAGNQPQH	TRBV7-9	TRBJ1-5
ASSIGMNTEAF	TRBV19	TRBJ1-1
ASSYSPSETQY	TRBV6-2/TRBV6-3	TRBJ2-5
ASSRGGIGLAGGETQY	TRBV11-2	TRBJ2-5